The 31 T cell receptor beta chains below come from one sample, sequenced in a study of graft-versus-host responses after intestinal transplantation. No antigen has been assigned to these receptors. Only in-frame clones appear in the TCRdb table, and some are missing; sequencing was by immunoSEQ multiplex PCR. The sample contains about 88,000 clones, 85% to 95% of which appear only once. The specimen was unstimulated CD4+ T cells sorted from spleen or lymph node cells, collected before transplant. Receptor source: a human donor who was the organ donor for an intestinal transplant.

The J gene is TRBJ1-6, the V gene TRBV27, with D tentatively TRBD1 (5 bases). Germline V lookup: CDR1 MNHEY, CDR2 SMNVEV (reference sequence). The germline V and J ends were trimmed by 3 bases and 10 bases, with 16 bases remaining between them. CDR3 size: 15 residues. The CDR3 is CASSLGLGVGSPLHF. The CDR3 DNA is TGTGCCAGCAGTTTGGGGCTAGGGGTTGGGTCACCCCTCCACTTT.

The J gene is TRBJ1-1, the V gene TRBV4-2; D is ambiguous. Germline lookup yields CDR1 LGHNA and CDR2 YNFKEQ. Trimming removed 2 bases from V and 8 bases from J, with 9 bases in between. The CDR3 totals 12 residues. As DNA, the CDR3 is TGTGCCAGCAGCCAATTACAAGGAGAAGCTTTCTTT. This encodes CASSQLQGEAFF.

The V gene is TRBV9, the J gene TRBJ1-2; unclear D gene. Trimming removed 0 bases at V and 0 bases at J, with 9 bases between. The CDR3 runs to 15 residues. Per the germline V gene, CDR1 is SGDLS and CDR2 is YYNGEE. The CDR3 spells CASSVASATNYGYTF. The CDR3 coding sequence is TGTGCCAGCAGCGTAGCGTCAGCAACTAACTATGGCTACACCTTC.

Points on this clone: Additional DNA sequences in this sample encode the identical CDR3. J is TRBJ2-5 and V is TRBV30; TRBD2 aligns across 8 bases. The CDR3 extends over 16 amino acids. J gave up 3 bases and V 3 bases, and 12 bases lay outside the gene matches. CDR1 and CDR2 (germline): GTSNPN, SVGIG (reference sequence). In DNA form, the CDR3 reads TGTGCCTGGAGCTTACACAGCGGGGGCCCGGAAGAGACCCAGTACTTC. Translating gives CAWSLHSGGPEETQYF.

The chain employs TRBV5-1 and TRBJ2-1; 9 bases fit TRBD1. Germline V gene data show CDR1 as SGHRS and CDR2 as YFSETQ. The CDR3 contains 14 residues. J gave up 3 bases and V 4 bases, and 2 bases lay outside the gene matches. The CDR3 DNA follows: TGCGCCAGCAGCCGGGGACAGGGCTACAATGAGCAGTTCTTC. Translation gives CASSRGQGYNEQFF.

V usage is TRBV19 and J usage is TRBJ2-1; TRBD2 aligns across 8 bases. Germline V gene sequence: CDR1 LNHDA, CDR2 SQIVND (reference sequence). The CDR3 is made up of 14 amino acids. Trimming cost V 5 bases and J 3 bases; bases outside gene matches: 3. The CDR3 DNA reads as TGTGCCAGTAGTCGGGGGGGCCTCTACAATGAGCAGTTCTTC. It is translated as CASSRGGLYNEQFF.

This clone was detected only once. This chain links TRBV6-5 with TRBJ1-2; 12 bases match TRBD1. Germline CDR1 and CDR2: MNHEY and SVGAGI. J lost 5 bases, V lost 4 bases, and 5 bases had no gene match. CDR3 size: 15 residues. The CDR3 sequence: CASSSPGQGAYGYTF. The CDR3 DNA is TGTGCCAGCAGTTCGCCGGGACAGGGGGCTTATGGCTACACCTTC.

The chain carries TRBV11-3 and TRBJ2-5; 10 bases line up with TRBD2. With 2 bases clipped from V and 4 bases from J, the junction kept 7 bases outside the gene matches. Germline V gives CDR1 SGHNT, CDR2 YENEEA. This CDR3 is built from 16 residues. The CDR3 region is CASSLRLAGSVETQYF. The DNA for the CDR3 is TGTGCCAGCAGCTTACGACTAGCGGGTTCAGTAGAGACCCAGTACTTC.

The genes are TRBV18 and TRBJ2-2; D call uncertain. Trimming left V 3 bases short and J 7 bases short, with 9 bases between. The CDR3 totals 13 residues. The germline V gene has CDR1 KGHSH and CDR2 LQKENI. Written as DNA, the CDR3 is TGTGCCAGCTCACCTAGGTTCGGCGGGGAGCTGTTTTTT. It codes for CASSPRFGGELFF.

The V call is TRBV23-1, the J call TRBJ2-7, with a weak D call TRBD1 (7 bases). TRBV23-1 is placed among ORFs of uncertain function. The V and J ends lost 10 bases and 2 bases respectively, with 15 bases between them. The CDR3 length is 13 residues. CDR3: CAITTGRPYEQYF. The CDR3 region has the DNA TGCGCCATCACGACAGGGAGGCCCTACGAGCAGTACTTC.

The rearrangement joins TRBV11-2 to TRBJ2-1; 7 nucleotides line up with TRBD1. The CDR3 runs 16 residues. Germline V gene data show CDR1 as SGHAT and CDR2 as FQNNGV. V lost 4 bases, J lost 3 bases, and 9 bases stayed unmatched. The CDR3 sequence is CASSSVLRDSYNEQFF. The CDR3 coding sequence is TGTGCCAGCAGCTCGGTACTCCGGGACAGCTACAATGAGCAGTTCTTC.

This chain connects TRBV11-2 to TRBJ1-2; 7 nucleotides match TRBD1. From germline, CDR1 is SGHAT and CDR2 FQNNGV. The V segment lost 1 base and the J segment 4 bases; nucleotides outside the gene matches: 6. This CDR3 contains 15 residues. The CDR3 protein is CASSLGGGQSYGYTF. CDR3 coding DNA: TGTGCCAGCAGCTTAGGGGGGGGACAGTCCTATGGCTACACCTTC.

The chain has TRBV30 and TRBJ2-3; TRBD2 matches at 7 bases. Germline V gene sequence: CDR1 GTSNPN, CDR2 SVGIG (reference sequence). J was trimmed by 1 base and V by 4 bases; bases with no gene match: 8. CDR3 size: 15 residues. This CDR3 is CAWILGGGGTDTQYF. CDR3 bases: TGTGCCTGGATTTTGGGCGGGGGAGGCACAGATACGCAGTATTTT.

This clone was detected a few times. The rearrangement uses TRBV28 and TRBJ1-5, with D unclear. This CDR3 comprises 13 residues. The V gene lost 6 bases and the J gene lost 13 bases, with 19 bases spanning the gap. Germline V CDR1 and CDR2: MDHEN, SYDVKM. The DNA of the CDR3 is TGTGCCAGCAGAATTCCGGGGTTCGTAGTTCAGCATTTT. Protein sequence: CASRIPGFVVQHF.

The chain joins TRBV9 to TRBJ2-1; TRBD2 aligns across 12 bases. Per germline, CDR1 SGDLS and CDR2 YYNGEE. This CDR3 has 14 amino acids. V gave up 1 base and J gave up 7 bases; unmatched junction bases: 0. Here the CDR3 DNA reads TGTGCCAGCAGCGTACTAGCGGGGGGGAATGAGCAGTTCTTC. As protein: CASSVLAGGNEQFF.

This rearrangement joins TRBV18 to TRBJ1-4; D unclear. Germline V gene data show CDR1 as KGHSH and CDR2 as LQKENI. The V and J ends lost 0 bases and 7 bases respectively, with 18 bases between them. CDR3 size: 17 residues. As DNA, the CDR3 is TGTGCCAGCTCACCACCAATAGATCCGCCGACCGGTGAAAAACTGTTTTTT. It codes for CASSPPIDPPTGEKLFF.

The V gene is TRBV29-1, the J gene TRBJ1-6, with D perhaps matching TRBD1 (6 bases). The CDR3 is 18 amino acids. CDR1 SQVTM and CDR2 ANQGSEA come from the germline V gene. Trimming pared 0 bases from V and 5 bases from J, leaving 20 bases between. DNA for the CDR3: TGCAGCGTTGAAGATATCCCGGTTGGACAGACGGATAATTCACCCCTCCACTTT. Protein product: CSVEDIPVGQTDNSPLHF.

The chain uses TRBV6-6 and TRBJ1-1, with TRBD1 identical over 9 bases. The V gene end was trimmed by 0 bases and the J gene end by 6 bases; junction bases not matched to a gene: 5. The CDR3 has 15 residues. The germline CDR1 and CDR2 sequences are MNHNY and SVGAGI (reference sequence). This CDR3 is CASSYSGQGLAEAFF. CDR3 sequence (DNA): TGTGCCAGCAGTTACTCTGGACAGGGGCTGGCTGAAGCTTTCTTT.

Concerning this clone itself: A read error may account for a junction end that differs from germline. The chain is built from TRBV13 and TRBJ2-7; D might be TRBD1 (5 bases). Germline CDR1 is PRHDT and CDR2 is FYEKMQ (reference sequence). This CDR3 has 14 residues. In DNA, the CDR3 is TGTGCCAGCAGCTTGGCCAGGGTCTCCCACGAGCAGTACTTC. Protein product: CASSLARVSHEQYF.

The chain couples TRBV30 to TRBJ2-3, with D maybe TRBD2 (5 bases). V was trimmed by 0 bases and J by 3 bases, leaving 16 bases between them. The CDR3 loop spans 16 amino acids. Germline-derived CDR1 and CDR2 are GTSNPN and SVGIG (reference sequence). CDR3 nucleotide sequence: TGTGCCTGGAGTGTCATGAGGGTGAAAGGTACAGATACGCAGTATTTT. Protein sequence: CAWSVMRVKGTDTQYF.

This rearrangement joins TRBV28 to TRBJ1-3; D not resolved. Looked up from germline, CDR1 is MDHEN and CDR2 is SYDVKM. Trimming cost V 3 bases and J 0 bases, with 15 bases left between them. The CDR3 is made up of 17 amino acids. The CDR3 DNA reads as TGTGCCAGCAGTTTTTATGGTGGCTTTCTCTCTGGAAACACCATATATTTT. Translation: CASSFYGGFLSGNTIYF.

The count of this clone is one. V is TRBV5-1 and J is TRBJ1-4, with 8 bases aligning to TRBD1. Germline assignment: CDR1 SGHRS and CDR2 YFSETQ. There are 16 residues in the CDR3. The V segment lost 4 bases and the J segment 8 bases; nucleotides outside the gene matches: 13. The CDR3 loop is CASSGRRGQGEEKLFF. CDR3 nucleotides: TGCGCCAGCAGCGGCCGCCGTGGACAGGGCGAAGAAAAACTGTTTTTT.

The chain carries TRBV5-1 and TRBJ1-6; D is perhaps TRBD1 (5 bases). This CDR3 contains 16 residues. Germline V lookup: CDR1 SGHRS, CDR2 YFSETQ. V lost 4 bases to trimming and J lost 7 bases, with 18 bases between them. The chain's CDR3 is CASSPRGSAMNSPLHF. CDR3 in DNA: TGCGCCAGCAGCCCTAGGGGATCGGCTATGAATTCACCCCTCCACTTT.

This clone has just one count. The DNA for the CDR3 is TGTGCCATCAGTGACCAGGAAGAGACCCAGTACTTC. It encodes CAISDQEETQYF. The rearrangement uses TRBV10-3 and TRBJ2-5; D is ambiguous. V was trimmed by 3 bases and J by 3 bases, leaving 5 bases between them. CDR3 length equals 12 residues. Germline CDR1 ENHRY, CDR2 SYGVKD.

This chain uses TRBV5-1 with TRBJ2-3; 9 nucleotides match TRBD2. The CDR3 is 16 residues long. CDR1 is SGHRS and CDR2 is YFSETQ in the germline V gene. Germline trimming cut 0 bases from V and 1 base from J; bases unmatched to any gene: 3. The CDR3, as DNA: TGCGCCAGCAGCTTGGCCGCTAGCGGGGGCACAGATACGCAGTATTTT. Translating it yields CASSLAASGGTDTQYF. The variable domain in full, with the rest retrieved from reference TRBV5-1 and TRBJ2-3, is KAGVTQTPRYLIKTRGQQVTLSCSPISGHRSVSWYQQTPGQGLQFLFEYFSETQRNKGNFPGRFSGRQFSNSRSEMNVSTLELGDSALYLCASSLAASGGTDTQYFGPGTRLTVL.

The genes are TRBV27 and TRBJ2-1; D call uncertain. CDR3 length: 14 amino acids. The V end was cut by 3 bases, the J end by 3 bases, with 9 bases between. CDR1 MNHEY and CDR2 SMNVEV come from the germline V gene (reference sequence). CDR3 bases: TGTGCCAGCAGTTTCCCGGAAAACTACAATGAGCAGTTCTTC. This translates into CASSFPENYNEQFF.

The V call is TRBV4-1, the J call TRBJ2-7, with 10 bases identical to TRBD1. The CDR3 covers 17 residues. V was clipped by 0 bases and J by 2 bases; unmatched bases: 7. Germline CDR1 and CDR2: MGHRA and YSYEKL. The CDR3 here is CASSQEPQGQGTYEQYF. The CDR3 coding sequence is TGCGCCAGCAGCCAAGAACCTCAGGGACAGGGGACCTACGAGCAGTACTTC.

J is TRBJ2-3 and V is TRBV27; no clear D. V was cut by 5 bases and J by 0 bases, with 3 bases left in between. The V gene's germline CDR1 is MNHEY and CDR2 SMNVEV (reference sequence). The CDR3 covers 12 residues. The CDR3 sequence is CASSPSTDTQYF. The CDR3, as DNA: TGTGCCAGCAGTCCGAGCACAGATACGCAGTATTTT.

This chain connects TRBV18 to TRBJ2-5; 9 bases fit TRBD2. V lost 3 bases and J lost 0; bases outside the gene matches: 2. Per germline, CDR1 KGHSH and CDR2 LQKENI. The CDR3 length is 15 residues. For the CDR3, the DNA is TGTGCCAGCTCACCTCTAGCGGGAAACCAAGAGACCCAGTACTTC. Protein sequence: CASSPLAGNQETQYF.

The rearrangement uses TRBV27 and TRBJ2-3, with D perhaps TRBD1 or TRBD2 (5 bases each). The CDR3 is 18 amino acids. CDR1 is MNHEY and CDR2 is SMNVEV in the germline V gene (reference sequence). V lost 2 bases, J lost 0 bases, and 18 bases lay in between. Written as DNA, the CDR3 is TGTGCCAGCAGTTTAAACGGGGCGCCTACCTCTAGCACAGATACGCAGTATTTT. Its protein product is CASSLNGAPTSSTDTQYF.

The chain links TRBV6-5 to TRBJ1-1; TRBD1 might be the D (5 bases). Deletions cut 5 bases from V and 4 bases from J, with 14 bases between. Germline V CDR1 and CDR2: MNHEY, SVGAGI. The CDR3 runs 14 residues. The DNA of the CDR3 is TGTGCCAGCAGTCGTGGGGCGCGTGCCACTGAAGCTTTCTTT. It is translated as CASSRGARATEAFF.